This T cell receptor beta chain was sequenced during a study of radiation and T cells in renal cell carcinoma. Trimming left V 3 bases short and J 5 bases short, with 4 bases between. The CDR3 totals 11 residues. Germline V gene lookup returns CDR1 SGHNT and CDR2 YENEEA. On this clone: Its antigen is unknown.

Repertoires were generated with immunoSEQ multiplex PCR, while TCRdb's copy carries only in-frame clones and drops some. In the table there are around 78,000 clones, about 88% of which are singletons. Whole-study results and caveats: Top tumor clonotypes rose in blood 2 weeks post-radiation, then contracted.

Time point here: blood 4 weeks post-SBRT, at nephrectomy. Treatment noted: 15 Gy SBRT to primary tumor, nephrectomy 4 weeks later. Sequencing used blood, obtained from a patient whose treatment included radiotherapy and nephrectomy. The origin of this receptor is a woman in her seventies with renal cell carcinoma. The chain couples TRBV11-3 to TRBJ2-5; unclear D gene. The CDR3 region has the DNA TGTGCCAGCAGCTTCTTGGAGACCCAGTACTTC. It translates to CASSFLETQYF. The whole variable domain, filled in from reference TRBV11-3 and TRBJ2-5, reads EAGVVQSPRYKIIEKKQPVAFWCNPISGHNTLYWYLQNLGQGPELLIRYENEEAVDDSQLPKDRFSAERLKGVDSTLKIQPAELGDSAVYLCASSFLETQYFGPGTRLLVL.